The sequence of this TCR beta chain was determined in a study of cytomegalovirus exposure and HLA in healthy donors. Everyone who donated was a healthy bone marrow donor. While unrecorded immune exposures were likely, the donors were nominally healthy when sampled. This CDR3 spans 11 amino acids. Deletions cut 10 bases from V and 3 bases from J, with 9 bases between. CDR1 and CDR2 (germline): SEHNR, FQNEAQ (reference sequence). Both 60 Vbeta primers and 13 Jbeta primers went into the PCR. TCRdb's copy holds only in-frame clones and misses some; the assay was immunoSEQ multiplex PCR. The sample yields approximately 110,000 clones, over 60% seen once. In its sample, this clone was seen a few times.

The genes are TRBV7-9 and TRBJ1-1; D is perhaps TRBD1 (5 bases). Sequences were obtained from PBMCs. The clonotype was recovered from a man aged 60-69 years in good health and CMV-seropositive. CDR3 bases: TGTGCCAACGGGGGGGACACTGAAGCTTTCTTT. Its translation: CANGGDTEAFF.